This T cell receptor (beta chain) was identified during a study of PD-1 blockade in classical Hodgkin lymphoma. Regarding time point: cycle 4 day 1 (C4D1), after 5 to 7 weeks of nivolumab. Brentuximab vedotin exposure varied among the patients, all of whom had relapsed after autologous stem cell transplantation. For this clone: Its matching antigen is unknown.

Study-level findings and limits: Reported findings placed baseline TCR diversity lower in newly diagnosed patients (compared with healthy donors). CD4+ TCR diversity, unlike CD8+, rose significantly by C4D1. Repertoire difference causes, possibly disease activity or prior therapy, remain undefined. Those achieving complete response showed baseline diversity like newly diagnosed patients.

The table came from immunoSEQ multiplex PCR; TCRdb's copy has only in-frame clones and leaves some out. Here the sample spans 100,000 or so clones, just over 90% being singletons. The sequence came from a human donor with classical Hodgkin lymphoma. Sequenced here: peripheral blood mononuclear cells (PBMCs), sampled before the fourth cycle of nivolumab.

The CDR3 reads CASSSSPADTQYF. Written as DNA, the CDR3 is TGTGCCAGCAGCTCGTCCCCCGCAGATACGCAGTATTTT. V is TRBV11-2 and J is TRBJ2-3; D remains ambiguous. There are 13 residues in the CDR3. Trimming stripped 4 bases from V and 4 bases from J, with 9 bases between. Germline V lookup: CDR1 SGHAT, CDR2 FQNNGV.